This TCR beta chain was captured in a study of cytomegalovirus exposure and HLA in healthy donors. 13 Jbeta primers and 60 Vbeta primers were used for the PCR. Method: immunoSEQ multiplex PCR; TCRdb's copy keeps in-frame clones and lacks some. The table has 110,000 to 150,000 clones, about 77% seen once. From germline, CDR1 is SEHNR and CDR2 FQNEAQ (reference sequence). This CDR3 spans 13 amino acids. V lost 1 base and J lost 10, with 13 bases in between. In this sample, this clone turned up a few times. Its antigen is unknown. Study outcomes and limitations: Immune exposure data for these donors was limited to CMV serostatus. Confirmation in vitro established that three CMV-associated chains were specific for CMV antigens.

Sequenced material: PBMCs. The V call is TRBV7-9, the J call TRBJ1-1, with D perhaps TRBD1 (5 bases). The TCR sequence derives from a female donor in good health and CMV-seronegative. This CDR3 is CASSLEEGVGAFF. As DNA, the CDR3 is TGTGCCAGCAGCTTAGAAGAAGGGGTCGGAGCTTTCTTT.